The 8 T cell receptor beta chains below come from one sample, sequenced in a study of tissue T cells after allogeneic stem cell transplantation. Profiling relied on immunoSEQ multiplex PCR, and the TCRdb table lists in-frame clones only, not all of them. This sample has over 7,500 clones, with around half found just once. Time point of the sample: mouse harvest day 7 after allogeneic transplant. The graft held 10^6 splenic CD5+ T cells and 10^7 T-cell-depleted bone marrow cells. Sequencing input: gut tissue. The receptors shown here come from a female BALB/c mouse given C57BL/6 T cells with graft-versus-host disease after an allogeneic hematopoietic cell transplant.

Remarks on this clone: Mouse gene names and germline throughout. The CDR3 end lies 1 residue beyond the end of the read and is filled in from the germline J gene. The chain couples TRBV4 to TRBJ1-4; TRBD1 matches 9 bases. CDR1 is LGHDT and CDR2 is YNNKQL in the germline V gene (reference sequence). CDR3 length: 14 amino acids. Trimming removed 5 bases from V and 4 bases from J; junction bases left unmatched: 2. CDR3: CASSPGQGNERLFF. CDR3 DNA, as far as it was read: TGTGCCAGCAGCCCGGGACAGGGCAACGAAAGATTATTT.

As to this clone: Gene labels here are mouse ones. The read is 1 residue too short to cover the CDR3 end, so that end is filled in from the germline J gene. This chain connects TRBV12-2 to TRBJ1-2, with TRBD1 matching over 7 bases. J lost 0 bases, V lost 2 bases, and 5 bases had no gene match. The CDR3 runs 15 residues. The germline CDR1 and CDR2 sequences are SGHLS and HYDKME. CDR3 sequence reads: CASSPGQFANSDYTF. The part of the CDR3 DNA that was read is TGTGCCAGCTCTCCGGGACAGTTTGCAAACTCCGACTACACC.

This clone occurred a few times. Germline and genes: mouse. The CDR3 end lies 1 residue beyond the end of the read and is filled in from the germline J gene. This chain links TRBV26 with TRBJ2-7; 8 nucleotides agree with TRBD1. The CDR3 is made up of 14 amino acids. Germline V gives CDR1 KGHPV, CDR2 FQNQEV (reference sequence). The V and J ends lost 0 bases and 7 bases, in that order; junction bases with no gene match: 5. The chain's CDR3 is CASSLSQGAREQYF. CDR3 DNA (partial): TGTGCCAGCAGTCTGTCGCAGGGGGCGCGGGAACAGTAC.

Sample share makes this clone large. Gene names denote mouse genes. The read gets to within 1 residue of the CDR3 end, and the germline J gene fills in the rest. The rearrangement joins TRBV19 to TRBJ2-7; 12 bases line up with TRBD2. Trimming removed 2 bases from V and 4 bases from J; junction bases left unmatched: 1. The CDR3 covers 14 residues. The germline CDR1 and CDR2 sequences are FNHDT and SITEND (reference sequence). The sequenced part of the CDR3 DNA is TGTGCCAGCAGTATGGGGACTGGGGGGTATGAACAGTAC. The encoded protein is CASSMGTGGYEQY. The entire CDR3 reads CASSMGTGGYEQYF.

As regards this clone: Gene names follow the mouse nomenclature. The read stops 1 residue short of the end of the CDR3; the missing end is completed from the germline J gene. The J gene is TRBJ1-4, the V gene TRBV3, with 7 bases matching TRBD1. Germline V gives CDR1 SNHLY, CDR2 FYNGKV (reference sequence). J was trimmed by 6 bases and V by 5 bases; bases with no gene match: 9. This CDR3 has 15 residues. Incomplete CDR3 DNA: TGTGCCAGCAGCCCGATGACAGGGCGCGACGAAAGATTATTT. Encoded protein: CASSPMTGRDERLF. The CDR3 as a whole reads CASSPMTGRDERLFF. Full variable domain (outside the CDR3, taken from reference TRBV3 and TRBJ1-4): GPKVLQIPSHQIIDMGQMVTLNCDPVSNHLYFYWYKQILGQQMEFLVNFYNGKVMEKSKLFKDQFSVERPDGSYFTLKIQPTALEDSAVYFCASSPMTGRDERLFFGHGTKLSVL.

As for this clone: The gene names here belong to mouse. The read terminates 1 residue before the CDR3 end, so the remaining end is supplied by the germline J gene. The chain recombines TRBV26 with TRBJ1-1, with 7 nucleotides matching TRBD1. Germline V lookup: CDR1 KGHPV, CDR2 FQNQEV (reference sequence). The CDR3 is 13 residues long. The J segment lost 6 bases and the V segment lost 3 bases, leaving 4 bases of the junction unmatched. CDR3 in amino acids: CASSLDRAAEVFF. Partial CDR3 DNA: TGTGCCAGCAGTCTCGACAGGGCGGCAGAAGTCTTC.

About this clone: Each gene name is a mouse one. Coverage ceases 1 residue before the CDR3 finishes, and the germline J gene fills in the end. The chain carries TRBV3 and TRBJ2-3; D perhaps matches TRBD2 (6 bases). Trimming stripped 4 bases from V and 0 bases from J, with 11 bases between. Germline V gives CDR1 SNHLY, CDR2 FYNGKV (reference sequence). The CDR3 loop spans 15 amino acids. The DNA read from the CDR3 is TGTGCCAGCAGCTCCTGGGGTTCTAGTGCAGAAACGCTGTAT. Amino acid sequence: CASSSWGSSAETLY. The full CDR3 protein reads CASSSWGSSAETLYF. The variable domain in full, completed from reference TRBV3 and TRBJ2-3, reads GPKVLQIPSHQIIDMGQMVTLNCDPVSNHLYFYWYKQILGQQMEFLVNFYNGKVMEKSKLFKDQFSVERPDGSYFTLKIQPTALEDSAVYFCASSSWGSSAETLYFGSGTRLTVL.

This clone was recorded only once. Mouse gene names and germline throughout. CDR3 DNA (partial): TGTGCCAGCAGGGGGACAGGGAACACCTTGTAC. Translation: CASRGTGNTLY. The whole CDR3 is CASRGTGNTLYF. The rearrangement joins TRBV26 to TRBJ2-4, with 9 bases aligning to TRBD1. Sequencing ends 1 residue short of the CDR3 end; the germline J gene provides the rest. The CDR3 has 12 amino acids. The V gene end was trimmed by 6 bases and the J gene end by 6 bases; junction bases not matched to a gene: 1. The germline gives CDR1 KGHPV, CDR2 FQNQEV (reference sequence).